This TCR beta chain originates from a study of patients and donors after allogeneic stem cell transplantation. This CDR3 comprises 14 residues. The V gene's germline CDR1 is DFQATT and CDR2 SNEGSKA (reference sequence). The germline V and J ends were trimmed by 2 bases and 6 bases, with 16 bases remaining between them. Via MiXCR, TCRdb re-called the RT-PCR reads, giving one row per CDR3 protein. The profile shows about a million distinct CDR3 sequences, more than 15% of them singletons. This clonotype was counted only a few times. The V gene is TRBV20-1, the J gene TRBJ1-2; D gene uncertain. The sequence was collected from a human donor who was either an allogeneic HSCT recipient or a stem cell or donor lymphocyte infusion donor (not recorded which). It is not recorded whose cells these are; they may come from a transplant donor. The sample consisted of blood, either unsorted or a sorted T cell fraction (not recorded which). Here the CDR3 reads CSARLGYSPNGYTF. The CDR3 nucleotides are TGCAGTGCTAGATTAGGGTATAGTCCTAATGGCTACACCTTC.